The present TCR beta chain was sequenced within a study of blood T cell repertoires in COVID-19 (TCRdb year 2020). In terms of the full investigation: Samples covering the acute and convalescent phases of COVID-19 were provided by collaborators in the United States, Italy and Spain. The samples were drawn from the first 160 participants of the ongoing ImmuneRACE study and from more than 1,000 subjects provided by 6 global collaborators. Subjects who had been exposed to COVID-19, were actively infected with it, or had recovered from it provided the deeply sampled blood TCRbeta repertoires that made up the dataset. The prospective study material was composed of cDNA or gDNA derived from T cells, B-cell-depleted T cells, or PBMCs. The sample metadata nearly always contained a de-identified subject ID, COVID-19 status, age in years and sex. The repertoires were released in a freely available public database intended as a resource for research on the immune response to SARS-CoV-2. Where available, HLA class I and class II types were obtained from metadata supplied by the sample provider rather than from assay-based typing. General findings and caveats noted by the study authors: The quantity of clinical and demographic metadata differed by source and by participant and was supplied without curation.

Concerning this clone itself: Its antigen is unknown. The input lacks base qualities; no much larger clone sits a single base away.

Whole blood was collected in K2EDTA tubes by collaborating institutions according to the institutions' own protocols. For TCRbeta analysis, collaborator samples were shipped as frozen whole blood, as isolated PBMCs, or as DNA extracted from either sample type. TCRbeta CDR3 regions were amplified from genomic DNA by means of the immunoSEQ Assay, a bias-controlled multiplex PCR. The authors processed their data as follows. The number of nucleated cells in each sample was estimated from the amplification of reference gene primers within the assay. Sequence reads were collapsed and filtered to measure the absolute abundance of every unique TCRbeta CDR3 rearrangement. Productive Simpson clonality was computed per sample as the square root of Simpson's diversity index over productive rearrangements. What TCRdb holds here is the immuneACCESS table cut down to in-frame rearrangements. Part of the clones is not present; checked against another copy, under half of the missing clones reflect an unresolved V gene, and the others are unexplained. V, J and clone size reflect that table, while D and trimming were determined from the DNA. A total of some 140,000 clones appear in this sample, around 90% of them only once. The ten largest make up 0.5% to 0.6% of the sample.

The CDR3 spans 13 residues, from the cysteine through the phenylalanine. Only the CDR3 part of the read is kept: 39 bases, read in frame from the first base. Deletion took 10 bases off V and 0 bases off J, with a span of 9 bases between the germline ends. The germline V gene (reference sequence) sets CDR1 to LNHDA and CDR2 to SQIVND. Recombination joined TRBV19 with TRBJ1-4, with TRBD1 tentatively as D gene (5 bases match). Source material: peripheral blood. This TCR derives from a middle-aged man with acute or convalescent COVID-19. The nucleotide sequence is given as TGTGCCACCAGGGCACCAACTAATGAAAAACTGTTTTTT. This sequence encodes CATRAPTNEKLFF.